Listed here are 16 T cell receptor beta chains from one sample, sequenced in a study of radiotherapy plus CTLA-4 blockade in lung cancer. TCRdb keeps only in-frame clones here, not all; method: immunoSEQ multiplex PCR. Of more than 55,000 clones in the sample, 70% to 85% were seen once. The starting material was peripheral blood, obtained from a patient treated with radiotherapy plus ipilimumab. The receptors were gathered from a human donor with non-small cell lung cancer who had a complete response to radiotherapy plus ipilimumab.

The chain is built from TRBV30 and TRBJ1-1, with a possible D match to TRBD1 (5 bases). The CDR3 sequence is 14 residues long. Per the germline V gene, CDR1 is GTSNPN and CDR2 is SVGIG (reference sequence). V was pared by 5 bases and J by 6 bases, with 19 bases between. CDR3 nucleotides: TGTGCCTGGTCCCCCGGGACTGCTAGCGCTGAAGCTTTCTTT. It codes for CAWSPGTASAEAFF.

This chain connects TRBV11-2 to TRBJ2-5; 9 bases align to TRBD1. CDR1 is SGHAT, CDR2 FQNNGV, per germline. Trimming took 1 base from V and 5 from J; bases not matched to a gene: 11. The CDR3 extends over 17 amino acids. The CDR3 here is CASSLGTQGQGPETQYF. The CDR3 DNA is TGTGCCAGCAGCTTAGGTACCCAGGGACAGGGTCCGGAGACCCAGTACTTC. Full variable domain (rest looked up from reference TRBV11-2 and TRBJ2-5): EAGVAQSPRYKIIEKRQSVAFWCNPISGHATLYWYQQILGQGPKLLIQFQNNGVVDDSQLPKDRFSAERLKGVDSTLKIQPAKLEDSAVYLCASSLGTQGQGPETQYFGPGTRLLVL.

The chain carries TRBV6-5 and TRBJ1-4; tentatively, D is TRBD1 (5 bases). Germline V gene sequence: CDR1 MNHEY, CDR2 SVGAGI. V was shortened by 5 bases and J by 2 bases, with 12 bases between the two germline ends. The CDR3 runs to 15 residues. In DNA form, the CDR3 reads TGTGCCAGCAGTCCGCAGGGAACGACTAATGAAAAACTGTTTTTT. Protein sequence: CASSPQGTTNEKLFF.

This clone was counted once. The V and J genes are TRBV5-1 and TRBJ1-3, with D hard to call. The germline V gene has CDR1 SGHRS and CDR2 YFSETQ. CDR3 size: 15 residues. Trimming removed 5 bases from V and 0 bases from J, with 12 bases in between. The DNA for the CDR3 is TGCGCCAGCAGTCCCGACAAGAGCTCTGGAAACACCATATATTTT. Protein product: CASSPDKSSGNTIYF. The variable domain in full, completed from reference TRBV5-1 and TRBJ1-3, reads KAGVTQTPRYLIKTRGQQVTLSCSPISGHRSVSWYQQTPGQGLQFLFEYFSETQRNKGNFPGRFSGRQFSNSRSEMNVSTLELGDSALYLCASSPDKSSGNTIYFGEGSWLTVV.

In its sample, this clone was seen once. The J gene is TRBJ2-4, the V gene TRBV4-2, with 7 bases fitting TRBD1. Per the germline V gene, CDR1 is LGHNA and CDR2 is YNFKEQ. Trimming cost V 0 bases and J 9 bases; bases outside gene matches: 2. CDR3 length equals 13 residues. The CDR3 loop reads CASSQETGPIQYF. CDR3 sequence (DNA): TGTGCCAGCAGCCAAGAGACAGGGCCCATTCAGTACTTC.

This clone was counted a few times. V usage is TRBV19 and J usage is TRBJ1-1; 7 bases map to TRBD1. V lost 11 bases, J lost 6 bases, and 21 bases stayed unmatched. The CDR3 runs to 16 residues. CDR1 is LNHDA and CDR2 is SQIVND in the germline V gene (reference sequence). DNA for the CDR3: TGTGCCTCCCTTCTCGGGGACAGTGGTTTGGTCTCTGAAGCTTTCTTT. It translates to CASLLGDSGLVSEAFF.

This chain links TRBV30 with TRBJ1-5, with a possible D match to TRBD1 (5 bases). The V and J ends lost 2 bases and 0 bases respectively, with 14 bases between them. The germline CDR1 and CDR2 sequences are GTSNPN and SVGIG (reference sequence). CDR3 length: 16 residues. The DNA for the CDR3 is TGTGCCTGGAGTTACCCTGGGGGGGATAGCAATCAGCCCCAGCATTTT. The encoded protein is CAWSYPGGDSNQPQHF.

This chain uses TRBV7-6 with TRBJ2-2; D ambiguous. The CDR3 has 14 residues. Trimming cost V 2 bases and J 1 base, with 5 bases left between them. Per germline, CDR1 SGHVS and CDR2 FNYEAQ. The chain's CDR3 is CASSLWRNTGELFF. For the CDR3, the DNA is TGTGCCAGCAGCTTATGGAGGAACACCGGGGAGCTGTTTTTT.

The chain carries TRBV5-4 and TRBJ2-2; 7 bases align to TRBD1. CDR1 is SGHNT, CDR2 YYREEE, per germline (reference sequence). CDR3 length: 13 residues. Unmatched junction bases numbered 4, after V lost 10 bases and J lost 1 base. The chain's CDR3 is CASRTGNTGELFF. The DNA of the CDR3 is TGTGCCTCCAGGACAGGGAACACCGGGGAGCTGTTTTTT.

The chain links TRBV6-4 to TRBJ2-2; TRBD1 aligns across 8 bases. The CDR3 sequence is 15 residues long. In germline, CDR1 is MRHNA, CDR2 SNTAGT. Trimming took 8 bases from V and 1 from J; bases not matched to a gene: 6. CDR3 loop: CASRKDRGNTGELFF. The CDR3 DNA reads as TGTGCCAGCCGGAAAGACAGGGGGAACACCGGGGAGCTGTTTTTT.

The rearrangement links TRBV2 to TRBJ2-1, with D perhaps TRBD1 (6 bases). The V and J ends lost 9 bases and 1 base respectively, with 16 bases between them. CDR1 and CDR2 from the germline V gene are SNHLY and FYNNEI. This CDR3 has 15 amino acids. Here the CDR3 reads CASSTQGQSYNEQFF. As DNA, the CDR3 is TGTGCCAGTTCAACACAGGGCCAATCCTACAATGAGCAGTTCTTC.

In its sample, this clone was seen once. The chain joins TRBV7-2 to TRBJ1-5; TRBD1 matches at 7 bases. The CDR3 is made up of 15 amino acids. Trimming cost V 0 bases and J 6 bases; bases outside gene matches: 5. Germline V gene sequence: CDR1 SGHTA, CDR2 FQGNSA. The CDR3 sequence is CASSLAGSGGQPQHF. CDR3 sequence (DNA): TGTGCCAGCAGCTTAGCGGGGTCAGGGGGTCAGCCCCAGCATTTT. Full variable domain (missing parts from reference TRBV7-2 and TRBJ1-5): GAGVSQSPSNKVTEKGKDVELRCDPISGHTALYWYRQSLGQGLEFLIYFQGNSAPDKSGLPSDRFSAERTGGSVSTLTIQRTQQEDSAVYLCASSLAGSGGQPQHFGDGTRLSIL.

The chain is built from TRBV5-8 and TRBJ1-1; TRBD1 matches 7 bases. The CDR3 sequence is 13 residues long. The V gene end was trimmed by 3 bases and the J gene end by 8 bases; junction bases not matched to a gene: 7. CDR1 is SGHTS, CDR2 YDEGEE, per germline. This CDR3 is CASSWGTAREAFF. Written as DNA, the CDR3 is TGTGCCAGCAGCTGGGGGACAGCAAGAGAAGCTTTCTTT.

The V call is TRBV27, the J call TRBJ1-5; D may be TRBD1 (5 bases). CDR1 is MNHEY and CDR2 is SMNVEV in the germline V gene (reference sequence). There are 13 residues in the CDR3. The CDR3, as DNA: TGTACTACCCGGGCAGGGAGCAATCAGCCCCAGCATTTT. Amino acid sequence: CTTRAGSNQPQHF.

The chain recombines TRBV7-2 with TRBJ1-6, with D maybe TRBD1 (5 bases). Trimming shortened V by 6 bases and J by 7 bases, and 13 bases separated the two germline ends. This CDR3 has 14 amino acids. CDR1 SGHTA and CDR2 FQGNSA come from the germline V gene. The CDR3 region is CASRYLRGNSPLHF. The CDR3 DNA sequence: TGTGCCAGCAGGTACCTAAGGGGAAATTCACCCCTCCACTTT.

This clone was picked up many times. This chain joins TRBV13 and TRBJ1-1, with TRBD1 as a possible D gene (5 bases). The germline V gene has CDR1 PRHDT and CDR2 FYEKMQ (reference sequence). Trimming removed 3 bases at V and 0 bases at J, with 8 bases between. The CDR3 spans 14 residues. The CDR3 loop reads CASSFGHLNTEAFF. The CDR3 region has the DNA TGTGCCAGCAGCTTTGGACATTTGAACACTGAAGCTTTCTTT.